Following are 20 T cell receptor beta chains from one sample sequenced in a study of vaccination and CD4 T cells after COVID-19 (dated 2022 in TCRdb). Libraries were prepared through PCR. Sequenced using an Illumina iSeq 100. The public reads were run again by TCRdb, first through fastp at Q25 and then through MiXCR, and only productive beta chains were kept. Identical CDR3 proteins give one entry, which carries the most common genes and DNA. In this sample the table shows 28,000 or so distinct CDR3 sequences, 50% of which occur a single time. In total, the top ten clones hold roughly 5% of the sample. The time point label corresponds to: late sampling 161 to 241 days after vaccination in a few convalescent patients. The sequencing used CD4+ T cells from blood, collected about 7 months after SARS-CoV-2 vaccination. These receptors came from a human donor who had recovered from COVID-19.

This chain uses TRBV6-1 with TRBJ1-2, with D maybe TRBD1 (6 bases). Germline CDR1 reads MNHNS; CDR2 reads SASEGT. Trimming left V 7 bases short and J 1 base short, with 16 bases between. The CDR3 runs to 15 residues. The CDR3 protein is CASTPSGADNYGYTF. CDR3 DNA sequence: TGTGCCAGCACTCCCTCGGGGGCTGATAACTATGGCTACACCTTC.

This clonotype is a singleton in its sample. The V gene is TRBV7-8, the J gene TRBJ2-3; D remains unclear. Germline assignment: CDR1 SGHVS and CDR2 FQNEAQ. The CDR3 covers 14 residues. Trimming removed 3 bases at V and 4 bases at J, with 11 bases between. CDR3 sequence (DNA): TGTGCCAGCAGCTTCGGCCTTGGGGCAGATACGCAGTATTTT. As protein: CASSFGLGADTQYF.

The genes are TRBV7-8 and TRBJ2-1; maybe TRBD2 (6 bases). Trimming shortened V by 5 bases and J by 10 bases, and 18 bases separated the two germline ends. The germline V gene has CDR1 SGHVS and CDR2 FQNEAQ. This CDR3 spans 14 amino acids. CDR3 nucleotide sequence: TGTGCCAGCAGCCGAACTCCGGAGGGGCTCGAGCAGTTCTTC. Residues: CASSRTPEGLEQFF.

This clonotype was seen only a few times. The chain is built from TRBV21-1 and TRBJ2-7. TRBV21-1 is annotated as a pseudogene. The CDR3 is 13 residues long. The CDR3: CASSTTFIYEQYF. CDR3 bases: TGTGCCAGCAGCACCACCTTCATCTACGAGCAGTACTTC.

The CDR3 DNA follows: TGTGCCAGCAGTTACTCGAATACAGGGGAGACCCAGTACTTC. Its protein product is CASSYSNTGETQYF. The chain carries TRBV6-5 and TRBJ2-5; tentative D call: TRBD1 (6 bases). The CDR3 sequence is 14 residues long. Germline values: CDR1 MNHEY, CDR2 SVGAGI. The germline V and J ends were trimmed by 0 bases and 5 bases, with 10 bases remaining between them.

The chain joins TRBV20-1 to TRBJ1-5; D is unresolved. Germline CDR1 DFQATT, CDR2 SNEGSKA (reference sequence). The CDR3 contains 14 residues. Trimming took 3 bases from V and 0 from J, leaving 9 bases between them. This chain's CDR3 is CSASRPYSNQPQHF. In DNA form, the CDR3 reads TGCAGTGCTAGTCGACCTTATAGCAATCAGCCCCAGCATTTT.

This clonotype was detected a few times. The J gene is TRBJ1-6, the V gene TRBV20-1; D not certain. With 4 bases removed from V and 4 bases from J, the gap between germline ends came to 17 bases. Germline V gives CDR1 DFQATT, CDR2 SNEGSKA (reference sequence). The CDR3 runs 16 residues. CDR3 sequence reads: CSAKPPGQFYNSPLHF. DNA of the CDR3: TGCAGTGCTAAACCGCCAGGCCAATTTTATAATTCACCCCTCCACTTT.

The chain links TRBV20-1 to TRBJ1-2; maybe TRBD1 (5 bases). The CDR3 sequence is 15 residues long. Germline assignment: CDR1 DFQATT and CDR2 SNEGSKA (reference sequence). The V and J ends lost 3 bases and 4 bases respectively, with 18 bases between them. DNA for the CDR3: TGCAGTGCTAGTGAGCCCGGGACTCTTAGCTATGGCTACACCTTC. Encoded protein: CSASEPGTLSYGYTF.

The chain employs TRBV6-5 and TRBJ2-1; 14 nucleotides align to TRBD2. Germline assignment: CDR1 MNHEY and CDR2 SVGAGI. The CDR3 length is 19 residues. V shed 2 bases, J shed 3 bases, and the junction held 9 bases outside the gene matches. The CDR3 DNA reads as TGTGCCAGCAGTTACAGGACAGGGGGGACTAGCGGGAGCTACAATGAGCAGTTCTTC. Its translation: CASSYRTGGTSGSYNEQFF.

V is TRBV20-1 and J is TRBJ1-1; unclear D gene. The CDR3 sequence is 13 residues long. Germline CDR1 reads DFQATT; CDR2 reads SNEGSKA (reference sequence). V was pared by 3 bases and J by 1 base, with 9 bases between. Here the CDR3 DNA reads TGCAGTGCTAGCGCGGGATGGAACACTGAAGCTTTCTTT. The encoded protein is CSASAGWNTEAFF.

This clonotype was seen more than once but under ten times. The junction and the germline gene differ at one end; a read error may be behind it. The V and J genes are TRBV6-1 and TRBJ2-4, with 7 bases matching TRBD2. The CDR3 consists of 15 residues. The germline V gene has CDR1 MNHNS and CDR2 SASEGT. The DNA for the CDR3 is TGTGCCAGCAGCGAAGCGGGGCTAGCCAAAAACATTCAGTACTTC. Its translation is CASSEAGLAKNIQYF.

J is TRBJ2-1 and V is TRBV28, with D possibly being TRBD1 (5 bases). Trimming took off 7 bases at V and 0 bases at J, with 13 bases between the two ends. Germline CDR1 reads MDHEN; CDR2 reads SYDVKM. The CDR3 is 15 residues long. In nucleotides, the CDR3 is TGTGCCAGCACCCTAGGGGTAAGCTCCTACAATGAGCAGTTCTTC. It translates to CASTLGVSSYNEQFF. Looking up the rest from reference TRBV28 and TRBJ2-1 gives the full variable domain: DVKVTQSSRYLVKRTGEKVFLECVQDMDHENMFWYRQDPGLGLRLIYFSYDVKMKEKGDIPEGYSVSREKKERFSLILESASTNQTSMYLCASTLGVSSYNEQFFGPGTRLTVL.

V and J are TRBV7-8 and TRBJ2-7; TRBD2 matches at 11 bases. Germline-derived CDR1 and CDR2 are SGHVS and FQNEAQ. This CDR3 is 17 amino acids long. V shed 3 bases, J shed 5 bases, and the junction held 12 bases outside the gene matches. The DNA for the CDR3 is TGTGCCAGCAGCTTTTTAGCGGGAGGGCAGGGATTCGACGAGCAGTACTTC. It specifies CASSFLAGGQGFDEQYF.

The V call is TRBV15, the J call TRBJ2-5; no firm D call. The CDR3 has 14 amino acids. Trimming cost V 5 bases and J 1 base, with 11 bases left between them. CDR1 is LNHNV and CDR2 is YYDKDF in the germline V gene (reference sequence). The CDR3 nucleotides are TGTGCCACCAGCGGAAGGAACAGCCAAGAGACCCAGTACTTC. It translates to CATSGRNSQETQYF.

The genes are TRBV19 and TRBJ2-2, with D perhaps matching TRBD2 (5 bases). V gave up 5 bases and J gave up 1 base, with 11 bases separating them. This CDR3 is 15 amino acids long. Germline V CDR1 and CDR2: LNHDA, SQIVND (reference sequence). In DNA form, the CDR3 reads TGTGCCAGTAGTCCTCTGGCGGGGAACACCGGGGAGCTGTTTTTT. Its protein product is CASSPLAGNTGELFF.

The genes are TRBV7-9 and TRBJ2-5, with 13 bases matching TRBD2. V lost 5 bases, J lost 2 bases, and 5 bases stayed unmatched. The CDR3 covers 16 residues. Germline loops: CDR1 SEHNR, CDR2 FQNEAQ (reference sequence). The CDR3 region is CASSPSGLAGQETQYF. CDR3 nucleotides: TGTGCCAGCAGCCCCTCGGGACTAGCGGGACAAGAGACCCAGTACTTC.

V usage is TRBV10-3 and J usage is TRBJ2-1; D remains ambiguous. CDR1 is ENHRY and CDR2 is SYGVKD in the germline V gene. This CDR3 contains 13 residues. V gave up 11 bases and J gave up 8 bases, with 19 bases separating them. The CDR3 reads CALRISLGDEQFF. The CDR3 DNA follows: TGTGCCTTGAGAATCTCCCTTGGGGATGAGCAGTTCTTC.

This clonotype was picked up one time. The CDR3 DNA follows: TGTGCCAGCGGGACTAACACTGAAGCTTTCTTT. Protein product: CASGTNTEAFF. The chain joins TRBV6-1 to TRBJ1-1; D may be TRBD1 (5 bases). The germline V gene encodes CDR1 MNHNS and CDR2 SASEGT. CDR3 length equals 11 residues. Trimming shortened V by 8 bases and J by 2 bases, and 6 bases separated the two germline ends.

The chain uses TRBV20-1 and TRBJ2-1; D unclear. V lost 3 bases and J lost 5, with 8 bases in between. This CDR3 spans 12 amino acids. From germline, CDR1 is DFQATT and CDR2 SNEGSKA (reference sequence). CDR3 in DNA: TGCAGTGCTAGGACCCAGAACAATGAGCAGTTCTTC. Its translation: CSARTQNNEQFF.

The chain recombines TRBV20-1 with TRBJ2-7, with 9 bases that match TRBD2. Trimming cost V 0 bases and J 3 bases; bases outside gene matches: 6. The CDR3 loop spans 15 amino acids. Germline CDR1 is DFQATT and CDR2 is SNEGSKA (reference sequence). The CDR3 here is CSARDGSSGNYEQYF. The CDR3 DNA sequence: TGCAGTGCTAGAGATGGATCTAGCGGGAACTACGAGCAGTACTTC.